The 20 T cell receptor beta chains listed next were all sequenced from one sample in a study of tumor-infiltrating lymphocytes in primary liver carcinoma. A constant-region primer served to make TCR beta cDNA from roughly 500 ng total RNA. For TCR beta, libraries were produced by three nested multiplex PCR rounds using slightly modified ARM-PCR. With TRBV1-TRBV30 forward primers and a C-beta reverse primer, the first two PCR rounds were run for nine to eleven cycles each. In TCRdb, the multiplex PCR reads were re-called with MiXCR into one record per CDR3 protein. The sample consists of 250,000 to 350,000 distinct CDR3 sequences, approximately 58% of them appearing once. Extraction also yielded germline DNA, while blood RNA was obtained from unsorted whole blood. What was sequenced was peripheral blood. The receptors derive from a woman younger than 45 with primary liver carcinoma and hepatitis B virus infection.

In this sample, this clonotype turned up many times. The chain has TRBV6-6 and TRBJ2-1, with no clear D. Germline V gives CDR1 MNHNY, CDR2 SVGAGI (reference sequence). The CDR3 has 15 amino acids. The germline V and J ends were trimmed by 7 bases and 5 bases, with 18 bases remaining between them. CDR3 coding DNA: TGTGCCAGCACCTCGACCGGCGGATTGAACAATGAGCAGTTCTTC. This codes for CASTSTGGLNNEQFF.

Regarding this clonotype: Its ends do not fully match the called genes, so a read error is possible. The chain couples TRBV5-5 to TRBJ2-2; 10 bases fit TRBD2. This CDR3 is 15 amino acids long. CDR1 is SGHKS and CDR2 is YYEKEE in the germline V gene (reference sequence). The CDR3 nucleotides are TGTGCCAGCAGCTTGAGCAGGACTAGCGGCGGGGAGCGGTTTTTT. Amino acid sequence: CASSLSRTSGGERFF.

The CDR3 nucleotides read TGTGCCAGCAGCTTAGGCGGGACTAGCTTCCGCGAGCAGTACTTC. Translated, it gives CASSLGGTSFREQYF. The chain couples TRBV13 to TRBJ2-7; 9 bases align to TRBD2. The germline V gene has CDR1 PRHDT and CDR2 FYEKMQ (reference sequence). The CDR3 totals 15 residues. Trimming cost V 0 bases and J 6 bases; bases outside gene matches: 6.

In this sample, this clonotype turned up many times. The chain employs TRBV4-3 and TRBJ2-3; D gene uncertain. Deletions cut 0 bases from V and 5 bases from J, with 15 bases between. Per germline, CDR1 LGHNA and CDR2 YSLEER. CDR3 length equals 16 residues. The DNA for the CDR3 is TGCGCCAGCAGCCAAGAGAGTTCAGTTAGGCTAGATACGCAGTATTTT. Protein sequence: CASSQESSVRLDTQYF.

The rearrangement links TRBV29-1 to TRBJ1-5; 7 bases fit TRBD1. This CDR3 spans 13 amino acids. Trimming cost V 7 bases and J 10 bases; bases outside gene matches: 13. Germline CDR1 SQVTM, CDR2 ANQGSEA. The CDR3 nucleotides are TGCAGCGCAGGGGGGGGCCCAGACGATCCCCAGCATTTT. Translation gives CSAGGGPDDPQHF. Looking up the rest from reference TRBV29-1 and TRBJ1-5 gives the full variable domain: SAVISQKPSRDICQRGTSLTIQCQVDSQVTMMFWYRQQPGQSLTLIATANQGSEATYESGFVIDKFPISRPNLTFSTLTVSNMSPEDSSIYLCSAGGGPDDPQHFGDGTRLSIL.

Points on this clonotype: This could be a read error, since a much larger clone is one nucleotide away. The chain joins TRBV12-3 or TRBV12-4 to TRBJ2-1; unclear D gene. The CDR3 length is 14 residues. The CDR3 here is CASSLEVSYNGQFF. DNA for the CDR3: TGTGCCAGCAGTTTAGAGGTCTCCTACAATGGGCAGTTCTTC.

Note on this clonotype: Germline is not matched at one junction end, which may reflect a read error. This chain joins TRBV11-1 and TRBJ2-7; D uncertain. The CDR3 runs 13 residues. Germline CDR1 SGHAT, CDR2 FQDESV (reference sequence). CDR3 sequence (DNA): TGTACCAGCAGCTTACTGCTGGGATACGAGCAGTACTTC. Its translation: CTSSLLLGYEQYF.

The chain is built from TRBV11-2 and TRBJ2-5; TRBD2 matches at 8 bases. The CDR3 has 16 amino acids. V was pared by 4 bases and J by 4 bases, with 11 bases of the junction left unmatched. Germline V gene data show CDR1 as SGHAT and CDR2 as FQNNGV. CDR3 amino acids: CASSYQISGTPETQYF. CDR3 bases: TGTGCCAGCAGCTATCAGATTAGCGGGACGCCAGAGACCCAGTACTTC.

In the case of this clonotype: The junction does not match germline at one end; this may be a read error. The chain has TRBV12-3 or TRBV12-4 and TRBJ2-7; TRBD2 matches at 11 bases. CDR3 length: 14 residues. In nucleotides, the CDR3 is TGTGCCAACAGTTTAGGAACTAGCGGGAGCCCGCTATCGTTC. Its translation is CANSLGTSGSPLSF.

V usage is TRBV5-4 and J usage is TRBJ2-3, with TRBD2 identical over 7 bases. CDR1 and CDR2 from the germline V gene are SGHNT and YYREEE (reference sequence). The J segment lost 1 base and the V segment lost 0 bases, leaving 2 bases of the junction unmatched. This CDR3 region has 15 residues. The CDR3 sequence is CASSLERDRTDTQYF. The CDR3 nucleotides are TGTGCCAGCAGCTTGGAGCGGGACCGCACAGATACGCAGTATTTT.

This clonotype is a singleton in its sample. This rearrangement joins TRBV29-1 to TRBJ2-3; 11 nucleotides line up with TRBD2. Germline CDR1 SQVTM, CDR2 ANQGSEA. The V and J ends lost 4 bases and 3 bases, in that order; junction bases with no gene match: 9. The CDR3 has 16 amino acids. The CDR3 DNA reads TGCAGCGTTGGAGATCAGAGGACTAGCGGGACAGATACGCAGTATTTT. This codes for CSVGDQRTSGTDTQYF.

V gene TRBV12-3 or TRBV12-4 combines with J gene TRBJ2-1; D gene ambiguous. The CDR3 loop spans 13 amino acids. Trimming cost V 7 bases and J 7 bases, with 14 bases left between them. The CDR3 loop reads CASIFFTLNEQFF. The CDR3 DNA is TGTGCCAGCATTTTCTTTACCTTGAATGAGCAGTTCTTC.

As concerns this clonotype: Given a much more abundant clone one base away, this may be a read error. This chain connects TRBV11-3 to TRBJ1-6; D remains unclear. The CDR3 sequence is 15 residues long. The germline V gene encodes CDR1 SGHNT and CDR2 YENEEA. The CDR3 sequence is CASSPSRVLNPPLRF. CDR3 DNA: TGTGCCAGCAGCCCCTCCCGGGTTCTTAATCCACCCCTCCGCTTT.

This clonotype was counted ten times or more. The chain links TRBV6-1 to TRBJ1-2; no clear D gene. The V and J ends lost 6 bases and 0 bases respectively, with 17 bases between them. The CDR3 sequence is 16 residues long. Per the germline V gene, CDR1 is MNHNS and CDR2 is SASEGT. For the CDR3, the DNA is TGTGCCAGCAGCTGGGCTTTGAACGACGCTAACTATGGCTACACCTTC. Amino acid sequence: CASSWALNDANYGYTF.

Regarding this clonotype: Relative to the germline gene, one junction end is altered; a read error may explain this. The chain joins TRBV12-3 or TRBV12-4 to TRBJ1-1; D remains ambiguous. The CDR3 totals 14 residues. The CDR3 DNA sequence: TGTGCCACCAGTTACAAGCATCTCGACACCGAAGCTTTCTTT. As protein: CATSYKHLDTEAFF.

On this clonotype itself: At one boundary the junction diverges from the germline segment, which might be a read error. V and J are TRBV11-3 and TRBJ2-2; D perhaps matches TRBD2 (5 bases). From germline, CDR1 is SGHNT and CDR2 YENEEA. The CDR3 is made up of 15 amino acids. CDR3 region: CASSSSRRKAGELFF. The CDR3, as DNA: TGTGCCAGCAGCTCTTCCCGCAGGAAGGCCGGGGAGCTGTTCTTT.

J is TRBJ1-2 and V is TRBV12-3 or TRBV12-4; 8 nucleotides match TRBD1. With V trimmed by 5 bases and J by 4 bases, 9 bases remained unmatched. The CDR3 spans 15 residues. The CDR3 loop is CASSLGDRGTYGYTF. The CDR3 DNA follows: TGTGCCAGCAGTCTCGGCGACAGGGGCACCTATGGCTACACCTTC.

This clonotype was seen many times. This CDR3 is CASSRNLGNEQFF. The CDR3 region has the DNA TGTGCCAGCAGTAGAAACTTGGGGAATGAGCAGTTCTTC. J is TRBJ2-1 and V is TRBV6-2 or TRBV6-3, with D uncertain. This CDR3 spans 13 amino acids. Germline-derived CDR1 and CDR2 are MNHEY and SVGEGT. The V end was cut by 5 bases, the J end by 7 bases, with 12 bases between.

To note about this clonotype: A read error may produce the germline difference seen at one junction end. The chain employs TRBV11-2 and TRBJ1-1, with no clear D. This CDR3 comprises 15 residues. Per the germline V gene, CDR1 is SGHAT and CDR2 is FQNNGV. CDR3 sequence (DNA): TGCGCCAGCAGCCTAGCACCGGACCCGAACATTGAAGCTTTCTTT. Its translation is CASSLAPDPNIEAFF. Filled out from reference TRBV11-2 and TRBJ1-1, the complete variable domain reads EAGVAQSPRYKIIEKRQSVAFWCNPISGHATLYWYQQILGQGPKLLIQFQNNGVVDDSQLPKDRFSAERLKGVDSTLKIQPAKLEDSAVYLCASSLAPDPNIEAFFGQGTRLTVV.

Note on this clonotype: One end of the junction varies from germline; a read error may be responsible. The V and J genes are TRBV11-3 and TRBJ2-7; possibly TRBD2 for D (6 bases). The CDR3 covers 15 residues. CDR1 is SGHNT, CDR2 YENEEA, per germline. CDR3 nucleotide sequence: TGTGTCAGCAGCTATATGGGGAGGTTGGGCGACGAGCAGTACTTC. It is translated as CVSSYMGRLGDEQYF.